This T cell receptor beta chain came from a study of neurological immune-mediated disorders. This clonotype was seen many times. The antigen is undetermined. Time point given: longitudinal time-point 1 (baseline). Unsorted libraries were derived from 2 million PBMCs stored at -80 C. Regarding the study as a whole: CDR3 amino acid sequences of expanded clones were not shared across subjects, a result suggesting private repertoires in all groups.

CDR3 length: 15 amino acids. V lost 6 bases to trimming and J lost 1 base, with 18 bases between them. Per germline, CDR1 SQVTM and CDR2 ANQGSEA. The cDNA was generated by 5'RACE with 10-nucleotide random UMIs. A single run covered 15-18 subjects with over 170 million TCR-beta sequences. MiXCR, applied by TCRdb to the 5' RACE reads, yields one record per CDR3 protein. The sample has 55,000 to 80,000 distinct CDR3 sequences, roughly an eighth seen once. This receptor was taken from a female donor with HTLV-1-associated myelopathy (HAM/TSP). The rearrangement uses TRBV29-1 and TRBJ2-5; no reliable D call. The sample comprised PBMCs. Here the CDR3 reads CSVRSYGLIQETQYF. The CDR3 coding sequence is TGCAGCGTGCGGTCCTACGGGCTAATCCAAGAGACCCAGTACTTC.